Included here is one T cell receptor (beta chain) sequence, with context. Antigen unknown. PRAID combined immunodeficiency and autoinflammation. Germline values: CDR1 LNHDA, CDR2 SQIVND (reference sequence). V dropped 6 bases and J dropped 9; count of bases not matched to a gene: 4. This CDR3 spans 13 amino acids. This sample is drawn from a study of stem cell transplantation in POMP-related autoinflammatory disease. Study summary: CD8+ T cells were low and CD4+ cells naive-skewed before transplant.

Some clones are missing from TCRdb's copy, which holds only in-frame ones; the method was immunoSEQ multiplex PCR. Here the sample spans 9,000 to 10,000 clones, about four fifths being singletons. Study results and limitations: In PRAID patients, the number of distinct TRB V-J gene pairings was restricted. In patients with PRAID, every analyzed T-cell subset tended to show lower diversity and higher clonality.

This receptor was identified in a human patient with POMP-related autoinflammation and immune dysregulation (PRAID). Among the T cells, some may be from the graft donor. Sequencing used CD4+ T cells from PBMCs, obtained after stem cell transplantation. The gene calls are TRBV19 and TRBJ2-1, with 11 bases matching TRBD2. The CDR3 coding sequence is TGTGCCAGTAGACTAGCGGGAGCAGTTGAGCAGTTCTTC. This sequence encodes CASRLAGAVEQFF.